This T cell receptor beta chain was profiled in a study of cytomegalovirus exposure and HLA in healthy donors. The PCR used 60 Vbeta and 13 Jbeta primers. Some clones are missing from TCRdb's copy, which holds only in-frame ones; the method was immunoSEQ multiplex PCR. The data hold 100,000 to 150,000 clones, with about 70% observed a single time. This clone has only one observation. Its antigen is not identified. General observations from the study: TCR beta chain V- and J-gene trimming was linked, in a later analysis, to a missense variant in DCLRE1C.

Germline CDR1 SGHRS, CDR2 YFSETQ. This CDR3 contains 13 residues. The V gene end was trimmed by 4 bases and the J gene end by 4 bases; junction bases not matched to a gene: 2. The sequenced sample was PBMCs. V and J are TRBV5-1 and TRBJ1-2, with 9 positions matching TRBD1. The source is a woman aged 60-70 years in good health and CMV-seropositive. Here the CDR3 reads CASSPGQGYGYTF. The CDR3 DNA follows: TGCGCCAGCAGCCCGGGACAGGGCTATGGCTACACCTTC.